A single sample is the source of the 17 T cell receptor beta chains below, sequenced in a study of OX40 agonist ivuxolimab in advanced cancers. Sequencing used immunoSEQ multiplex PCR; TCRdb keeps in-frame clones, though not all of them. The sample holds about 42,000 clones, about 88% seen once. The sequencing here drew on CD4+ or CD8+ T cells sorted from blood, taken in a trial of the OX40 agonist ivuxolimab. The receptor set was obtained from an adult with an advanced solid tumor such as melanoma, head and neck, liver or kidney cancer.

The chain carries TRBV9 and TRBJ1-3; D perhaps matches TRBD1 (5 bases). V lost 3 bases and J 0 bases, leaving 22 bases between the germline ends. The CDR3 is made up of 19 amino acids. Germline V lookup: CDR1 SGDLS, CDR2 YYNGEE. The DNA of the CDR3 is TGTGCCAGCAGCGCCTCCGGGCCGAAAGGGGCCAACTCTGGAAACACCATATATTTT. Residues: CASSASGPKGANSGNTIYF.

Here the CDR3 reads CASSPQDRGETQYF. The DNA for the CDR3 is TGTGCCAGCAGCCCCCAGGACAGGGGAGAGACCCAGTACTTC. This sequence joins TRBV6-6 and TRBJ2-5; 9 bases agree with TRBD1. Germline loops: CDR1 MNHNY, CDR2 SVGAGI (reference sequence). This CDR3 has 14 amino acids. The V segment lost 6 bases and the J segment 4 bases; nucleotides outside the gene matches: 6.

V is TRBV10-2 and J is TRBJ2-5; either TRBD1 or TRBD2 may supply D (5 bases each). Germline assignment: CDR1 WSHSY and CDR2 SAAADI. This CDR3 has 12 residues. The V end was cut by 11 bases, the J end by 7 bases, with 17 bases between. CDR3 region: CAAWDALGTQYF. In nucleotides, the CDR3 is TGCGCCGCATGGGACGCCCTCGGGACCCAGTACTTC.

The chain employs TRBV5-6 and TRBJ1-2; D gene ambiguous. The CDR3 runs 11 residues. CDR1 and CDR2 from the germline V gene are SGHDT and YYEEEE. V lost 0 bases and J lost 13, with 10 bases in between. In nucleotides, the CDR3 is TGTGCCAGCAGCTTGGGGGCCAGCAGCACCTTC. The encoded protein is CASSLGASSTF. The entire variable domain, with the rest obtained from reference TRBV5-6 and TRBJ1-2, is as follows: DAGVTQSPTHLIKTRGQQVTLRCSPKSGHDTVSWYQQALGQGPQFIFQYYEEEERQRGNFPDRFSGHQFPNYSSELNVNALLLGDSALYLCASSLGASSTFGSGTRLTVV.

This sequence joins TRBV6-6 and TRBJ1-5; D might be TRBD1 (6 bases). The CDR3 runs to 15 residues. Germline V gene data show CDR1 as MNHNY and CDR2 as SVGAGI (reference sequence). V lost 6 bases to trimming and J lost 2 bases, with 14 bases between them. This CDR3 is CASRQQGSGNQPQHF. The DNA for the CDR3 is TGTGCCAGCAGGCAACAGGGATCTGGCAATCAGCCCCAGCATTTT.

V and J are TRBV15 and TRBJ2-7; the match to TRBD1 covers 9 bases. V lost 5 bases, J lost 4 bases, and 3 bases stayed unmatched. Germline V lookup: CDR1 LNHNV, CDR2 YYDKDF (reference sequence). The CDR3 loop spans 13 amino acids. The DNA of the CDR3 is TGTGCCACCAGCTGGGACAGGGTATACGAGCAGTACTTC. Residues: CATSWDRVYEQYF.

The genes are TRBV5-5 and TRBJ1-1; TRBD1 is a possible D gene (6 bases). V dropped 2 bases and J dropped 6 bases, with 14 bases sitting between them. The CDR3 extends over 14 amino acids. The V gene's germline CDR1 is SGHKS and CDR2 YYEKEE (reference sequence). The CDR3 protein is CASSLVRGQSEAFF. For the CDR3, the DNA is TGTGCCAGCAGCTTAGTTCGGGGGCAGTCTGAAGCTTTCTTT.

V gene TRBV6-5 combines with J gene TRBJ2-7; 9 nucleotides line up with TRBD2. Germline V gene sequence: CDR1 MNHEY, CDR2 SVGAGI. This CDR3 contains 14 residues. V lost 3 bases and J lost 2; bases outside the gene matches: 2. The CDR3: CASSYAGGPYEQYF. The DNA for the CDR3 is TGTGCCAGCAGTTATGCGGGAGGGCCCTACGAGCAGTACTTC.

The table lists this clone with a count of one. The identical CDR3 is also encoded by other nucleotide sequences in the sample. The chain joins TRBV7-8 to TRBJ2-7; tentative D call: TRBD2 (6 bases). V was trimmed by 1 base and J by 3 bases, leaving 10 bases between them. CDR3 length equals 14 residues. Germline-derived CDR1 and CDR2 are SGHVS and FQNEAQ. The CDR3 DNA sequence: TGTGCCAGCAGCTTAGGCGGGGCATTCTACGAGCAGTACTTC. Protein: CASSLGGAFYEQYF.

The DNA of the CDR3 is TGTGCCAGCAATCATCGGACTAGCGGCAATTCCGCGAACACCGGGGAGCTGTTTTTT. Protein sequence: CASNHRTSGNSANTGELFF. The chain combines TRBV7-9 with TRBJ2-2, with 10 bases matching TRBD2. CDR1 and CDR2 from the germline V gene are SEHNR and FQNEAQ (reference sequence). This CDR3 comprises 19 residues. J was trimmed by 0 bases and V by 7 bases; bases with no gene match: 14.

The chain carries TRBV12-5 and TRBJ1-2; tentative D call: TRBD1 (5 bases). V dropped 6 bases and J dropped 10 bases, with 30 bases sitting between them. Germline CDR1 LGHNT, CDR2 FRNRAP. The CDR3 length is 17 residues. The DNA for the CDR3 is TGTGCTAGTGGCATCGTTGTAGGGGCTCTAAACCTCCTATTCTACACCTTC. It yields the protein CASGIVVGALNLLFYTF.

The chain combines TRBV9 with TRBJ1-6; D call uncertain. With 1 base removed from V and 0 bases from J, the gap between germline ends came to 5 bases. Germline V CDR1 and CDR2: SGDLS, YYNGEE. The CDR3 consists of 15 residues. CDR3 amino acids: CASSVSSSYNSPLHF. DNA of the CDR3: TGTGCCAGCAGCGTAAGCAGCTCCTATAATTCACCCCTCCACTTT.

The chain combines TRBV7-8 with TRBJ1-4; D perhaps matches TRBD1 (5 bases). Trimming took 0 bases from V and 7 from J, leaving 24 bases between them. Germline CDR1 and CDR2: SGHVS and FQNEAQ. This CDR3 contains 19 residues. DNA of the CDR3: TGTGCCAGCAGCTTAGCAGTCCCCCTAGCCAGATGGGGGATTGAAAAACTGTTTTTT. Encoded protein: CASSLAVPLARWGIEKLFF.

This chain uses TRBV7-8 with TRBJ2-1, with D tentatively TRBD1 or TRBD2 (5 bases each). Trimming removed 3 bases from V and 10 bases from J, with 7 bases in between. The germline CDR1 and CDR2 sequences are SGHVS and FQNEAQ. The CDR3 has 11 amino acids. The CDR3 here is CASSFGGEQFF. In DNA, the CDR3 is TGTGCCAGCAGCTTTGGGGGAGAGCAGTTCTTC.

The chain employs TRBV25-1 and TRBJ1-4; D is possibly TRBD1 (6 bases). CDR1 is MGHDK, CDR2 SYGVNS, per germline. This CDR3 is 13 amino acids long. V lost 9 bases and J 4 bases, leaving 12 bases between the germline ends. The CDR3 spells CASRGGFNEKLFF. CDR3 nucleotides: TGTGCCAGTAGAGGGGGTTTTAATGAAAAACTGTTTTTT.

This chain links TRBV7-6 with TRBJ2-1; TRBD2 might be the D (7 bases). The V and J ends lost 6 bases and 1 base respectively, with 13 bases between them. Germline V gives CDR1 SGHVS, CDR2 FNYEAQ. This CDR3 spans 15 amino acids. The CDR3 sequence: CASSRGGSSYNEQFF. CDR3 sequence (DNA): TGTGCCAGCAGTAGGGGGGGATCGTCCTACAATGAGCAGTTCTTC.

This sequence joins TRBV2 and TRBJ1-2; no clear D gene. Germline V gives CDR1 SNHLY, CDR2 FYNNEI. Trimming took 4 bases from V and 7 from J, leaving 19 bases between them. The CDR3 contains 15 residues. CDR3 sequence reads: CASSAKLPLRGGYTF. DNA for the CDR3: TGTGCCAGCAGTGCAAAGCTGCCGCTTCGGGGTGGCTACACCTTC.